This T cell receptor (beta chain) was recovered during a study of cytomegalovirus exposure and HLA in healthy donors. Study as a whole: Earlier results showed approximately 110 million unique TCR beta sequences derived from 150 million to 200 million T cells.

In the PCR, 60 Vbeta and 13 Jbeta primers were used. Some clones are missing from TCRdb's copy, which holds only in-frame ones; the method was immunoSEQ multiplex PCR. The table has about 63,000 clones, approximately 90% seen once. The germline gives CDR1 MNHNS, CDR2 SASEGT. This CDR3 comprises 13 residues. The trim removed 4 bases at V and 8 bases at J, leaving 2 bases unmatched. Study-wide points: Follow-up analysis found HLA locus-dependent TCR association rates, highest for DRB1 and lowest for HLA-C.

The sample holds one count of this clone. The antigen is unknown. The receptor was derived from a woman aged 25 to 39 in good health and CMV-seropositive. The source material was PBMCs. The chain has TRBV6-1 and TRBJ1-4; TRBD1 matches at 9 bases. CDR3 sequence: CASSGDRAEKLFF. The CDR3 nucleotides are TGTGCCAGCAGTGGGGACAGGGCGGAAAAACTGTTTTTT.